This entry describes one T cell receptor beta chain. The data were obtained in a study of T cells expressing NK-cell markers. Using the 5' RACE reads, TCRdb records one entry per CDR3 protein without DNA. This table holds about 390,000 distinct CDR3 sequences. Sequenced input: blood T cells: a sorted CD56 or NKG2C T cell subset, CD4+ or CD8+ T cells, or bulk PBMC T cells (not recorded which). The receptor's source is a woman between 50 and 59 years old in good health.

CDR3 sequence reads: CASSFTTSGNTIYF. The chain carries TRBV2 and TRBJ1-3. CDR1 is SNHLY and CDR2 is FYNNEI in the germline V gene. This CDR3 spans 14 amino acids.